Sequencing of this T cell receptor beta chain was carried out in a study of CD8+ T cells in alopecia areata. Study-level points and caveats: Researchers report lesional scalp, most notably alopecia totalis/universalis, outstripped normal scalp in clonality. Among patients, TCR sharing was less clear than in mice, a difference possibly due in part to HLA diversity in the patient population. In scalp samples, resident alphabeta T cells of normal skin are also sequenced.

RNA was extracted and reverse transcribed into cDNA as the sequencing template. Sequencing was performed with immunoSEQ multiplex PCR; in TCRdb, only in-frame clones are kept and a portion is missing. The sample carries 120,000 or so clones, around 58% recorded once. Documented treatment: oral pan-JAK inhibitor, 5-10 mg twice daily. Trimming left V 7 bases short and J 6 bases short, with 12 bases between. Germline assignment: CDR1 MNHEY and CDR2 SMNVEV (reference sequence). The CDR3 is 12 residues long. This clone was found a few times. Its antigen is not known. The receptor was isolated from a human donor with alopecia areata. The sequences come from CD8+ T cells sorted from blood, collected at week 4, from a patient treated with tofacitinib. The chain joins TRBV27 to TRBJ1-2; possibly TRBD1 for D (6 bases). The CDR3 DNA reads as TGTGCCAGCAAACAGGGAGGGGATGGCTACACCTTC. Translation gives CASKQGGDGYTF.